The 8 T cell receptor beta chains presented below share a single source sample, sequenced in a study of OX40 agonist ivuxolimab in advanced cancers. The repertoire was sequenced with immunoSEQ multiplex PCR; TCRdb's copy has only in-frame clones and lacks some. The sample has tens of thousands of clones, nearly 90% seen once. The material was CD4+ or CD8+ T cells sorted from blood, obtained in a trial of the OX40 agonist ivuxolimab. The receptors come from an adult with an advanced solid tumor such as melanoma, head and neck, liver or kidney cancer.

The CDR3 coding sequence is TGCGCCAGCAGCTTGGGGGCTAGCGGGAGCACAGATACGCAGTATTTT. Its protein product is CASSLGASGSTDTQYF. The chain links TRBV5-1 to TRBJ2-3; 8 nucleotides line up with TRBD2. J lost 0 bases, V lost 0 bases, and 3 bases had no gene match. The germline V gene encodes CDR1 SGHRS and CDR2 YFSETQ. CDR3 length: 16 residues.

CDR3 residues: CATKKDGNTGELFF. In DNA, the CDR3 is TGTGCCACAAAAAAGGACGGGAACACCGGGGAGCTGTTTTTT. V gene TRBV6-4 combines with J gene TRBJ2-2; no clear D gene. The CDR3 loop spans 14 amino acids. From germline, CDR1 is MRHNA and CDR2 SNTAGT. V was cut by 10 bases and J by 1 base, with 13 bases left in between.

The chain is built from TRBV10-3 and TRBJ2-2, with 7 positions matching TRBD2. V gave up 5 bases and J gave up 6 bases; unmatched junction bases: 3. Looked up from germline, CDR1 is ENHRY and CDR2 is SYGVKD. This CDR3 is 13 amino acids long. The DNA for the CDR3 is TGTGCCATCAGTAGGGAGGGGCCCGGGGAGCTGTTTTTT. Its translation is CAISREGPGELFF.

The chain is built from TRBV6-5 and TRBJ1-6; 7 positions match TRBD1. The length of the CDR3 is 14 residues. Per germline, CDR1 MNHEY and CDR2 SVGAGI. V shed 8 bases and J 5 bases; nucleotides not matched to a gene: 6. The CDR3 nucleotides read TGTGCCAGCCAAACAGGGGACAATAATTCACCCCTCCACTTT. Residues: CASQTGDNNSPLHF.

The chain combines TRBV27 with TRBJ2-1; 11 nucleotides line up with TRBD2. Per the germline V gene, CDR1 is MNHEY and CDR2 is SMNVEV (reference sequence). The length of the CDR3 is 16 residues. Trimming took 5 bases from V and 2 from J; bases not matched to a gene: 5. The CDR3 region has the DNA TGTGCCAGCAGTCCGGGACTAGCGGATACCTACAATGAGCAGTTCTTC. This encodes CASSPGLADTYNEQFF.

The chain joins TRBV2 to TRBJ1-2; D uncertain. The length of the CDR3 is 11 residues. V lost 1 base to trimming and J lost 3 bases, with 0 bases between them. Germline CDR1 and CDR2: SNHLY and FYNNEI. The CDR3 region has the DNA TGTGCCAGCAGTGAAGACTATGGCTACACCTTC. As protein: CASSEDYGYTF. The full variable domain, rest sourced from reference TRBV2 and TRBJ1-2, is EPEVTQTPSHQVTQMGQEVILRCVPISNHLYFYWYRQILGQKVEFLVSFYNNEISEKSEIFDDQFSVERPDGSNFTLKIRSTKLEDSAMYFCASSEDYGYTFGSGTRLTVV.

V usage is TRBV7-2 and J usage is TRBJ2-3; a possible D gene is TRBD2 (5 bases). Germline values: CDR1 SGHTA, CDR2 FQGNSA. The V end lost 1 base, the J end lost 4 bases, and 12 bases lay between the germline ends. The CDR3 covers 15 residues. The CDR3 spells CASSLVLLAADTQYF. The CDR3 region has the DNA TGTGCCAGCAGCTTAGTACTCCTAGCCGCAGATACGCAGTATTTT.

To note about this clone: The identical CDR3 is also encoded by other nucleotide sequences in the sample. This sequence joins TRBV6-4 and TRBJ2-5, with a tentative D call TRBD2 (6 bases). The CDR3 is 11 amino acids. Looked up from germline, CDR1 is MRHNA and CDR2 is SNTAGT. CDR3 sequence reads: CPSGVGETQYF. In DNA, the CDR3 is TGTCCATCGGGGGTCGGGGAGACCCAGTACTTC.